The clone carrying this T cell receptor (beta chain) was observed at least ten times. The junction had 11 bases not matched to a gene; V was cut back by 3 bases and J by 5 bases. Germline-derived CDR1 and CDR2 are KGHSH and LQKENI. The CDR3 covers 16 residues. The sample is drawn from a study of T cells in Graves' hyperthyroidism and ophthalmopathy. Amplification of TCR beta CDR3 regions was performed using RNA transcripts as template. A set of HTBI primers served as the primers for a first-round RT-PCR of the TCR CDR3. From the multiplex PCR reads, TCRdb called clonotypes with MiXCR, one entry per CDR3 protein. The sample yields hundreds of thousands of distinct CDR3 sequences, 15% to 20% seen once. Clinical symptoms, serum thyroxine, TRAb, thyroid ultrasound and orbital computed tomography informed diagnoses.

The source is a woman aged 30 to 39 with Graves' hyperthyroidism. The chain carries TRBV18 and TRBJ2-5, with 8 nucleotides matching TRBD2. Sequences were obtained from blood. CDR3 region: CASSPRRTSGGETQYF. In DNA form, the CDR3 reads TGTGCCAGCTCACCCCGGAGGACGTCGGGGGGGGAGACCCAGTACTTC. The full variable domain, rest sourced from reference TRBV18 and TRBJ2-5, is NAGVMQNPRHLVRRRGQEARLRCSPMKGHSHVYWYRQLPEEGLKFMVYLQKENIIDESGMPKERFSAEFPKEGPSILRIQQVVRGDSAAYFCASSPRRTSGGETQYFGPGTRLLVL.